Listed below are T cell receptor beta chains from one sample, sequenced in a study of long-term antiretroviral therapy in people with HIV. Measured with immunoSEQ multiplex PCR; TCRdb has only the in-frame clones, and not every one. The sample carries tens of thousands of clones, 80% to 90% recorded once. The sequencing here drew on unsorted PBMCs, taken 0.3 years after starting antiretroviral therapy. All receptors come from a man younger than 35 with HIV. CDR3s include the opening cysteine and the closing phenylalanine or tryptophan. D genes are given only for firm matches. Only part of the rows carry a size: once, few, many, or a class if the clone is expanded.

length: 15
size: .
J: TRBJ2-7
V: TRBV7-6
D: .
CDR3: CASSSILGTLHEQYF
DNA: TGTGCCAGCAGCTCGATCCTCGGGACTCTCCACGAGCAGTACTTC

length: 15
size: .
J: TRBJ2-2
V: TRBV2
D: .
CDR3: CASSGHPANTGELFF
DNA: TGTGCCAGCAGTGGGCACCCCGCGAACACCGGGGAGCTGTTTTTT

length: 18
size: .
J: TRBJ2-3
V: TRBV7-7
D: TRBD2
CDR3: CASSLTPGLAGSTDTQYF
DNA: TGTGCTAGCAGCCTTACACCGGGACTAGCGGGTAGCACAGATACGCAGTATTTT

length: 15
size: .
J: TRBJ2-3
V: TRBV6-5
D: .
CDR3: CATKRSGAGTDTQYF
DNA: TGTGCCACCAAGAGAAGCGGAGCCGGGACAGATACGCAGTATTTT

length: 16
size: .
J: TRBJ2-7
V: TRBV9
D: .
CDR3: CASSATRDGYIYEQYF
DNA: TGTGCCAGCAGCGCCACCCGGGACGGATATATCTACGAGCAGTACTTC

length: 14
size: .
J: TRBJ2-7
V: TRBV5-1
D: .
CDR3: CASSLGRVGYEQYF
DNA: TGCGCCAGCAGCTTGGGCAGGGTAGGCTACGAGCAGTACTTC

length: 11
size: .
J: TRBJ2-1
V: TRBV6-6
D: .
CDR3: CAGGGGNEQFF
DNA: TGTGCCGGGGGAGGCGGCAATGAGCAGTTCTTC

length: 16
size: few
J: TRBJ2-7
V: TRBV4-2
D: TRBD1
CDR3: CASSRTTGTGSYEQYF
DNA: TGTGCCAGCAGCCGGACTACCGGGACAGGGTCCTACGAGCAGTACTTC

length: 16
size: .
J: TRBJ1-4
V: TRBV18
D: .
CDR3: CASSPRPTSTNEKLFF
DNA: TGTGCCAGCTCACCACGGCCCACATCAACTAATGAAAAACTGTTTTTT

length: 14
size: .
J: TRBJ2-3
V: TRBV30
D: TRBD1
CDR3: CAWTPRQGWDTQYF
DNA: TGTGCCTGGACTCCCCGACAGGGTTGGGATACGCAGTATTTT

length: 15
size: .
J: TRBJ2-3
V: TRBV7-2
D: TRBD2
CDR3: CASSLRRGGGDTQYF
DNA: TGTGCCAGCAGCTTAAGGCGGGGGGGCGGAGATACGCAGTATTTT

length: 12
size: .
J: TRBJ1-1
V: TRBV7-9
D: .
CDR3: CASGLEGTEAFF
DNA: TGTGCCAGCGGCCTTGAGGGCACTGAAGCTTTCTTT

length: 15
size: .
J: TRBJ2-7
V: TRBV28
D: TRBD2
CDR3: CASSLRQGGSYEQYF
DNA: TGTGCCAGCAGTTTACGGCAGGGAGGGTCCTACGAGCAGTACTTC

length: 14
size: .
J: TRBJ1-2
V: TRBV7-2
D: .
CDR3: CASSLQGGDYGYTF
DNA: TGTGCCAGCAGCTTACAGGGAGGGGACTATGGCTACACCTTC

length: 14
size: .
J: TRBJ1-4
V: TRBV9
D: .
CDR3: CASSPPGFEEKLFF
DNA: TGTGCCAGCAGCCCCCCCGGGTTCGAGGAAAAACTGTTTTTT

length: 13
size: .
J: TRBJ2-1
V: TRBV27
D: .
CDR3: CASSPGGGNEQFF
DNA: TGTGCCAGCAGTCCAGGGGGGGGGAATGAGCAGTTCTTC

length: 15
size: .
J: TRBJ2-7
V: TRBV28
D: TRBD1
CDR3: CASSLSPDRVYEQYF
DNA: TGTGCCAGCAGTTTATCCCCGGACAGGGTCTACGAGCAGTACTTC

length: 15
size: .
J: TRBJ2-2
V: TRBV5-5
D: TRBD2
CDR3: CASSGTGGSTGELFF
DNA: TGTGCCAGCAGCGGCACGGGAGGGAGCACCGGGGAGCTGTTTTTT

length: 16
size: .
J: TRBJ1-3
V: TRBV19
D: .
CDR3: CASSSQERAKRNTIYF
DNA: TGTGCCAGTAGCAGCCAAGAGAGGGCCAAGAGAAACACCATATATTTT

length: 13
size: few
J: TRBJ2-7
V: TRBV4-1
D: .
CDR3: CASSQESGYEQYF
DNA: TGCGCCAGCAGCCAAGAGTCGGGCTACGAGCAGTACTTC

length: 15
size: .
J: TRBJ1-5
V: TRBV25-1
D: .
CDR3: CASSEGEGDNQPQHF
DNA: TGTGCCAGCAGTGAAGGTGAAGGGGACAATCAGCCCCAGCATTTT

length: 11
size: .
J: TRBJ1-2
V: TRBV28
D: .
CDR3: CGTQANYGYTF
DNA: TGTGGAACACAAGCTAACTATGGCTACACCTTC

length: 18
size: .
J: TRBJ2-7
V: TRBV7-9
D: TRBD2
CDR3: CASPTRPTTSGRAYEQYF
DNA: TGTGCCAGCCCAACAAGGCCCACGACTAGCGGGAGGGCCTACGAGCAGTACTTC

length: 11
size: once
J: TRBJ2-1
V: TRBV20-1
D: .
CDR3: CSATPYNEQFF
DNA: TGCAGTGCTACCCCGTACAATGAGCAGTTCTTC

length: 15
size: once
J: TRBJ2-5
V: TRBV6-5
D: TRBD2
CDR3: CASRVGSGGLETQYF
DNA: TGTGCCAGCAGAGTGGGTAGCGGGGGGCTGGAGACCCAGTACTTC

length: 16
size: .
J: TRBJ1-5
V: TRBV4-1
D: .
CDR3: CASSQDTAWGIQPQHF
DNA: TGCGCCAGCAGCCAAGACACCGCGTGGGGGATTCAGCCCCAGCATTTT

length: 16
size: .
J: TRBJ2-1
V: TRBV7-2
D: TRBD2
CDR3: CASSSGLAGLINEQFF
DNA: TGTGCCAGCAGCTCCGGACTAGCGGGCTTGATCAATGAGCAGTTCTTC

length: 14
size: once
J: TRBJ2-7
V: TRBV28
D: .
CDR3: CASSPDSGRKEQYF
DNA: TGTGCCAGCAGTCCAGATAGCGGCCGCAAGGAGCAGTACTTC

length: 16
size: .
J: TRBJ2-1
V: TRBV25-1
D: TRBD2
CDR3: CASSGRGGSSYNEQFF
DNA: TGTGCCAGCAGTGGCCGGGGGGGCAGCTCCTACAATGAGCAGTTCTTC

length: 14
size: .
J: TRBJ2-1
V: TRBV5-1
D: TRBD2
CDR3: CASRPTGGYNEQFF
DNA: TGCGCCAGCAGACCGACCGGGGGGTACAATGAGCAGTTCTTC

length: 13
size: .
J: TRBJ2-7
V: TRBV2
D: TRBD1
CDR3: CASKGQGQYEQYF
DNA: TGTGCCAGCAAAGGACAGGGCCAATACGAGCAGTACTTC

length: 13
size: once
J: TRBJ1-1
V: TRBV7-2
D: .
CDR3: CASSYGHDTEAFF
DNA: TGTGCCAGCAGCTACGGACACGACACTGAAGCTTTCTTT

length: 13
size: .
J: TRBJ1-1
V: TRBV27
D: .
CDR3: CASSLMQGTEAFF
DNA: TGTGCCAGCAGTTTAATGCAGGGGACTGAAGCTTTCTTT

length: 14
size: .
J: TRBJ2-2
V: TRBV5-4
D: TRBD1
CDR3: CASRDRGGTGELFF
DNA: TGTGCCAGTCGGGACAGGGGGGGCACCGGGGAGCTGTTTTTT

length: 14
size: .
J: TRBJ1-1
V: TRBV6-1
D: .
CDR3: CASSEIQGLSEAFF
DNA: TGTGCCAGCAGTGAAATACAGGGCTTGTCTGAAGCTTTCTTT

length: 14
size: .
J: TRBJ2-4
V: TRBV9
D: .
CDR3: CASSVGAGENIQYF
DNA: TGTGCCAGCAGCGTAGGGGCAGGGGAAAACATTCAGTACTTC

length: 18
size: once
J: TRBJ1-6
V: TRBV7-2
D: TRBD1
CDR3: CASSLRLQGQGILSPLHF
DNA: TGTGCCAGCAGCTTACGTCTTCAAGGACAGGGGATTTTGTCACCCCTCCACTTT

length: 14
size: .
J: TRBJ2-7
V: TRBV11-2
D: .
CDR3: CASSLVGGVYEQYF
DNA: TGTGCCAGCAGCTTAGTAGGAGGGGTCTACGAGCAGTACTTC

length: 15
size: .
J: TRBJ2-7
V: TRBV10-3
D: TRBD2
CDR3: CAIRGLAGGTYEQYF
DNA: TGTGCCATCCGGGGACTAGCGGGGGGGACCTACGAGCAGTACTTC

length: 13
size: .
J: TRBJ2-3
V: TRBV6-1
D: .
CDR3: CASSEFLRDTQYF
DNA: TGTGCCAGCAGTGAATTCCTGAGGGATACGCAGTATTTT

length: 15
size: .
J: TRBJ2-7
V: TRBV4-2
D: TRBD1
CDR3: CASSQGTGGIDEQYF
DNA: TGTGCCAGCAGCCAAGGGACAGGGGGCATAGACGAGCAGTACTTC

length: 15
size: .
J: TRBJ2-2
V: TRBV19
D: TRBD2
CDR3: CASSSGSAVTGELFF
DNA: TGTGCCAGTTCTAGCGGGAGCGCGGTAACCGGGGAGCTGTTTTTT

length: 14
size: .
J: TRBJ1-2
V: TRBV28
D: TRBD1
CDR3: CASSFGTGASGYTF
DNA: TGTGCCAGCAGTTTTGGGACAGGGGCAAGTGGCTACACCTTC

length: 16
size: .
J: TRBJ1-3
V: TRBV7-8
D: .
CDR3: CASSLSRGRSGNTIYF
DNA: TGTGCCAGCAGCTTATCCCGGGGACGCTCTGGAAACACCATATATTTT

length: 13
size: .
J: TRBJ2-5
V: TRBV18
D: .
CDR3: CASSPTVKETQYF
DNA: TGTGCCAGCTCACCTACGGTTAAAGAGACCCAGTACTTC

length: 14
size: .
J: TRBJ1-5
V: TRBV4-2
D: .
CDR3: CASSQDPGSQPQHF
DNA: TGTGCCAGCAGCCAAGATCCCGGGAGTCAGCCCCAGCATTTT

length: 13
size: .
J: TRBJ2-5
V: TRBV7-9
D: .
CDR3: CASSPPGWETQYF
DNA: TGTGCCAGCAGCCCCCCGGGATGGGAGACCCAGTACTTC

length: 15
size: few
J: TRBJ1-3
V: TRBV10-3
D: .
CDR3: CAISPPGTGGNTIYF
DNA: TGTGCCATCAGTCCGCCAGGGACGGGCGGAAACACCATATATTTT

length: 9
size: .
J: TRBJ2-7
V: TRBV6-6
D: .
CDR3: CASSYEQYF
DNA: TGTGCCAGCAGTTACGAGCAGTACTTC

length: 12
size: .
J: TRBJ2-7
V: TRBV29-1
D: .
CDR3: CSVVFEVYEQYF
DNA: TGCAGCGTTGTATTTGAGGTCTACGAGCAGTACTTC

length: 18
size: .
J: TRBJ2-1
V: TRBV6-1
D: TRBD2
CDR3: CASSEPSGGASVYNEQFF
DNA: TGTGCCAGCAGTGAACCTAGCGGGGGGGCTTCCGTGTACAATGAGCAGTTCTTC